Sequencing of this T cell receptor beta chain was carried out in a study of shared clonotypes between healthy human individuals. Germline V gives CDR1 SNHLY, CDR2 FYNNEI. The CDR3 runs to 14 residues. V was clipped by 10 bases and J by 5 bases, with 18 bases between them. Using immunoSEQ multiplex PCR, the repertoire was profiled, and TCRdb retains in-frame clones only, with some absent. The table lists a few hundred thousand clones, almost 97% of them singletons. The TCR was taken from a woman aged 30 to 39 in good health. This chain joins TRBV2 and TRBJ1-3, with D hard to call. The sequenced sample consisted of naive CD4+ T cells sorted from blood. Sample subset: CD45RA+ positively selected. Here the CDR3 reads CATHLKEVRNTIYF. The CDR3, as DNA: TGTGCCACCCACCTTAAGGAGGTACGAAACACCATATATTTT.